The entry below describes one TCR beta chain. What it binds is not known. The sample comes from a study of beta chain features in type 1 diabetes. About the study: Across every sample, around 98 million sorted cells were examined in total. Study-wide findings and caveats: Whether HLA type influences TCRB rearrangement remained unresolved here.

Expressed TCRB transcripts got sequenced, as all isolated RNA was reverse transcribed. Assay: immunoSEQ multiplex PCR; the TCRdb copy retains only in-frame clones and omits some. The table shows around 160,000 clones, with roughly 53% occurring only once. This CDR3 contains 12 residues. The V end was cut by 2 bases, the J end by 8 bases, with 9 bases between. Per germline, CDR1 SGHTS and CDR2 YDEGEE. One heparinised blood draw averaging roughly 120 mL was given by each donor. Sorted cells reached over 95% purity in every population. The sequenced material came from Tregs from blood. The sequence was collected from a man between 18 and 29 years old in good health. V is TRBV5-8 and J is TRBJ2-3; possibly TRBD1 for D (5 bases). CDR3 sequence (DNA): TGTGCCAGCAGCTTAGCAGGGCGTACGCAGTATTTT. It yields the protein CASSLAGRTQYF.